This paragraph covers one T cell receptor beta chain sequence. V shed 3 bases and J 6 bases; nucleotides not matched to a gene: 5. Germline CDR1 is SGHRS and CDR2 is YFSETQ. This CDR3 region has 14 residues. This entry belongs to a study of shared clonotypes between healthy human individuals. The authors ran the assay at deep level. Original methodology: ImmunoSEQ output held junction-only sequences without quality scores, so filtering differed. Using immunoSEQ multiplex PCR, the repertoire was profiled, and TCRdb retains in-frame clones only, with some absent. V, J and clone size are taken as reported in that table, and D and trimming were inferred from the DNA itself. This table has 400,000 to 600,000 clones, around 79% appearing once.

The chain couples TRBV5-1 to TRBJ1-1, with 10 bases fitting TRBD1. The sample consisted of PBMCs. This clonotype was obtained from a woman between 40 and 55 years old in good health. Some clones in this sample may be carry-over from other donors' samples. The CDR3 loop reads CASSSGQGRAEAFF. CDR3 coding DNA: TGCGCCAGCAGCTCGGGACAGGGGAGGGCTGAAGCTTTCTTT.